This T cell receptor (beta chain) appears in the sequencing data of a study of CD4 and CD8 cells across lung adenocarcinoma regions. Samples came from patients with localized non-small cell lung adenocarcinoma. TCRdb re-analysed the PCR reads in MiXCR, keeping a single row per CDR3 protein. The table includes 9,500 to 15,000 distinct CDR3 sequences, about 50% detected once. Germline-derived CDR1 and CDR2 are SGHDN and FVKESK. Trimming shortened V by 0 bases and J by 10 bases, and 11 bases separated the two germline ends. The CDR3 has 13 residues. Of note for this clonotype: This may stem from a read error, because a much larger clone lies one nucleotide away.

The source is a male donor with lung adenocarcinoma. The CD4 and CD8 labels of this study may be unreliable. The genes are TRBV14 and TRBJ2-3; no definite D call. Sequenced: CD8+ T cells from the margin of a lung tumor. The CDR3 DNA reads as TGTGCCAGCAGCCAAGATTTTTGGGTATCGCAGTATTTT. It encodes CASSQDFWVSQYF.